These T cell receptor beta chains were read from a single sample in a study of PD-1 blockade in classical Hodgkin lymphoma. Sequencing used immunoSEQ multiplex PCR; TCRdb keeps in-frame clones, though not all of them. Here the sample spans around 150,000 clones, approximately 80% being singletons. The material was peripheral blood mononuclear cells (PBMCs), obtained before the second cycle of nivolumab. These receptor sequences come from a human donor with classical Hodgkin lymphoma. Both conserved end residues are part of each CDR3. Fields, in order: J gene, V gene, D gene, clone size, CDR3 DNA, CDR3 protein. The D gene is left open where the match is weak. Rows give clone size only sometimes, using once, few, many, or a class for an expanded clone.

TRBJ2-3,TRBV19,TRBD2,NA,TGTGCCAGTAGTATTAGGCGTGGGGGGGGGAGCACAGATACGCAGTATTTT,CASSIRRGGGSTDTQYF
TRBJ1-2,TRBV11-2,NA,NA,TGTGCCAGCAGCTCCCCTCCGGGCTATGGCTACACCTTC,CASSSPPGYGYTF
TRBJ1-4,TRBV6-6,TRBD1,NA,TGTGCCAGCAGAAGGCCGGGGACAGGGGGCGAAAAACTGTTTTTT,CASRRPGTGGEKLFF
TRBJ1-2,TRBV6-5,NA,NA,TGTGCCAGCAGACAAGACGGGAACTATGGCTACACCTTC,CASRQDGNYGYTF
TRBJ1-2,TRBV9,NA,once,TGTGCCAGCAGCGTAGGGGCAGTCTATGGCTACACCTTC,CASSVGAVYGYTF
TRBJ2-3,TRBV30,NA,few,TGTGCCTCCGACCCAGGGTTCAGCACAGATACGCAGTATTTT,CASDPGFSTDTQYF
TRBJ2-3,TRBV5-6,TRBD2,NA,TGTGCCAGCAGCTCCTTACTAGCGGGGGGCACAGATACGCAGTATTTT,CASSSLLAGGTDTQYF
TRBJ2-5,TRBV5-4,TRBD2,NA,TGTGCCAGCAGCTTGGGGGGGGGAGAGACCCAGTACTTC,CASSLGGGETQYF
TRBJ1-5,TRBV19,NA,NA,TGTGCCAGTAGTATAGAGGGGCGCTGGCCCCAGCATTTT,CASSIEGRWPQHF
TRBJ2-3,TRBV27,NA,once,TGTGCCAGCAGTCCCAAGGTCCCCGGGATTTGGGCGGATACGCAGTATTTT,CASSPKVPGIWADTQYF
TRBJ2-7,TRBV6-1,NA,NA,TGTGCCAGCAGCGACACCCAATACGAGCAGTACTTC,CASSDTQYEQYF
TRBJ2-7,TRBV18,NA,NA,TGTGCCAGCTCACCACTTCTGAGACACTACGAGCAGTACTTC,CASSPLLRHYEQYF
TRBJ2-7,TRBV6-6,NA,NA,TGTGCCAGCAGACTACAAAGGGCCTATGAGCAGTACTTC,CASRLQRAYEQYF
TRBJ2-2,TRBV6-5,NA,NA,TGTGCAGAACTGGGGGACACCGGGGAGCTGTTTTTT,CAELGDTGELFF
TRBJ1-1,TRBV6-1,TRBD1,NA,TGTGCCAGCACCCCCTCAGGGGGGAACACTGAAGCTTTCTTT,CASTPSGGNTEAFF
TRBJ2-5,TRBV2,NA,NA,TGTGCCAGCACGACAGCTAGCGAGACCCAGTACTTC,CASTTASETQYF
TRBJ2-7,TRBV5-1,NA,NA,TGCGCCAGCAGCTTGTCCTACGGGTCCACCCGCGGCACCTACGAGCAGTACTTC,CASSLSYGSTRGTYEQYF
TRBJ2-7,TRBV11-2,NA,NA,TGTGCCAGCAGCCCCATCGGGGGCGAGCAGTACTTC,CASSPIGGEQYF
TRBJ1-5,TRBV19,NA,NA,TGTGCCAGTAGTCCACGAGAGGGGGAAATGAAGCCCCAGCATTTT,CASSPREGEMKPQHF
TRBJ2-3,TRBV5-1,TRBD2,NA,TGCGCCAGCAGTCTTCCGGGACTAGCGGGCACAGATACGCAGTATTTT,CASSLPGLAGTDTQYF
TRBJ2-5,TRBV10-3,NA,few,TGTGCCATCAGTGAGTCAGCAGATAAAGAGACCCAGTACTTC,CAISESADKETQYF
TRBJ2-1,TRBV5-6,NA,NA,TGTGCCAGCAGCTCCTTCTCCAATGAGCAGTTCTTC,CASSSFSNEQFF
TRBJ2-7,TRBV4-2,TRBD2,NA,TGTGCCAGCAGCCAAGATGGACTAGCGGGAGGGAGAACCTCCTACGAGCAGTACTTC,CASSQDGLAGGRTSYEQYF
TRBJ1-2,TRBV27,TRBD1,NA,TGTGCCAGCAGTTTATCCACAGGGGATGGCTACACCTTC,CASSLSTGDGYTF
TRBJ1-5,TRBV6-5,NA,NA,TGTGCCAGCAGTTTCGAGGACCAGCCCCAGCATTTT,CASSFEDQPQHF
TRBJ2-7,TRBV6-5,TRBD1,NA,TGTGCCAGCAGTTACGCCTGGGACAGTTCCTACGAGCAGTACTTC,CASSYAWDSSYEQYF
TRBJ1-5,TRBV16,TRBD1,NA,TGTGCCAGCAGCCAATCACAGGGGGCCCATCAGCCCCAGCATTTT,CASSQSQGAHQPQHF
TRBJ2-3,TRBV19,NA,NA,TGTGCCAGTAGTACAGACTTAAGCACAGATACGCAGTATTTT,CASSTDLSTDTQYF
TRBJ1-3,TRBV6-6,TRBD1,NA,TGTGCCAGCAGAACGACAGGGGGAGGAAACACCATATATTTT,CASRTTGGGNTIYF
TRBJ1-4,TRBV5-4,NA,NA,TGTGCCAGCAGCTTCAATGGGCGGACCGAAAAACTGTTTTTT,CASSFNGRTEKLFF
TRBJ1-2,TRBV11-2,NA,NA,TGTGCCAGCAGCTTAGTATCCAGCTATGGCTACACCTTC,CASSLVSSYGYTF
TRBJ1-1,TRBV6-5,NA,few,TGTGCCAGCAGCGACAGAGTGAACACTGAAGCTTTCTTT,CASSDRVNTEAFF
TRBJ1-4,TRBV28,NA,NA,TGTGCCAGCAGCCCGCGTGGGGGCACTAATGAAAAACTGTTTTTT,CASSPRGGTNEKLFF
TRBJ2-5,TRBV5-1,TRBD1,NA,TGCGCCAGCAGCCAGGGGGACCAAGAGACCCAGTACTTC,CASSQGDQETQYF
TRBJ1-3,TRBV5-1,NA,NA,TGCGCCAGCAGCTTGGCTCCCGCGCGACACACCATATATTTT,CASSLAPARHTIYF